This T cell receptor (beta chain) was captured by sequencing in a study of glioma-infiltrating T cells after dendritic cell vaccination. Up to roughly 2 ug genomic DNA was used for TCRB CDR3 amplification. The repertoire was sequenced with immunoSEQ multiplex PCR; TCRdb's copy has only in-frame clones and lacks some. The repertoire holds about 67,000 clones, with approximately 81% as singletons. CDR1 is MNHNS and CDR2 is SASEGT in the germline V gene. The V gene end was trimmed by 2 bases and the J gene end by 7 bases; junction bases not matched to a gene: 8. This CDR3 spans 15 amino acids. The rearrangement uses TRBV6-1 and TRBJ1-5; the match to TRBD1 covers 7 bases. This TCR came from a human donor with glioblastoma. The source material was blood, sampled before dendritic cell vaccination. CDR3: CASSELTGLRQPQHF. The CDR3 DNA follows: TGTGCCAGCAGTGAATTGACAGGGTTGAGACAGCCCCAGCATTTT.